The 6 T cell receptor beta chains below were found in one sample sequenced in a study of shared clonotypes between healthy human individuals. Profiled with immunoSEQ multiplex PCR; TCRdb holds only in-frame clones, not every one. The sample has around 2.5 million clones; more than 85% are singletons. The sample consisted of naive CD4+ T cells from PBMCs. Subset denoted: CD45RA+ positively selected. The source is a man aged 18 to 30 in good health. Some clones in this sample may be carry-over from other donors' samples.

The chain joins TRBV5-1 to TRBJ2-5, with D tentatively TRBD2 (5 bases). CDR3 length: 15 amino acids. From germline, CDR1 is SGHRS and CDR2 YFSETQ. The V end lost 4 bases, the J end lost 2 bases, and 15 bases lay between the germline ends. The CDR3 DNA follows: TGCGCCAGCAGCCCTGCGACCGGGATACAAGAGACCCAGTACTTC. This codes for CASSPATGIQETQYF.

The gene calls are TRBV4-2 and TRBJ2-1; 10 bases align to TRBD1. Germline V gene data show CDR1 as LGHNA and CDR2 as YNFKEQ. The CDR3 consists of 16 residues. The V gene end was trimmed by 4 bases and the J gene end by 7 bases; junction bases not matched to a gene: 10. This CDR3 reads CASSLDRDRGINEQFF. CDR3 in DNA: TGTGCCAGCAGCCTAGACCGGGACAGGGGAATTAATGAGCAGTTCTTC.

This clone has a single count. CDR3 residues: CASSQTGQGAYEQYF. As DNA, the CDR3 is TGTGCCAGCTCGCAGACCGGACAGGGGGCCTACGAGCAGTACTTC. The rearrangement uses TRBV18 and TRBJ2-7, with TRBD1 identical over 10 bases. The V gene's germline CDR1 is KGHSH and CDR2 LQKENI. The CDR3 runs to 15 residues. V dropped 6 bases and J dropped 2; count of bases not matched to a gene: 7.

The V and J genes are TRBV28 and TRBJ2-5; 8 positions match TRBD2. This CDR3 contains 12 residues. V was pared by 10 bases and J by 3 bases, with 4 bases of the junction left unmatched. Germline CDR1 MDHEN, CDR2 SYDVKM. Here the CDR3 reads CATALAEETQYF. The CDR3 DNA follows: TGTGCCACCGCACTAGCGGAAGAGACCCAGTACTTC. The whole variable domain, filled in from reference TRBV28 and TRBJ2-5, reads DVKVTQSSRYLVKRTGEKVFLECVQDMDHENMFWYRQDPGLGLRLIYFSYDVKMKEKGDIPEGYSVSREKKERFSLILESASTNQTSMYLCATALAEETQYFGPGTRLLVL.

The chain employs TRBV27 and TRBJ2-5; no reliable D call. Trimming removed 6 bases from V and 0 bases from J, with 14 bases in between. Looked up from germline, CDR1 is MNHEY and CDR2 is SMNVEV (reference sequence). The CDR3 length is 15 residues. The CDR3 region has the DNA TGTGCCAGCAGCCCTACCTTCCAGTACCAAGAGACCCAGTACTTC. It codes for CASSPTFQYQETQYF.

This clone was recorded once. Different DNA sequences within this sample yield the same CDR3. V is TRBV28 and J is TRBJ1-1; D is possibly TRBD1 (5 bases). Germline V lookup: CDR1 MDHEN, CDR2 SYDVKM. The CDR3 is 13 amino acids. Between the trimmed V and J ends, which lost 6 bases and 0 bases, there was a span of 8 bases. CDR3: CASRTALNTEAFF. The DNA of the CDR3 is TGTGCCAGCAGGACAGCCTTGAACACTGAAGCTTTCTTT. Full variable domain (outside the CDR3, taken from reference TRBV28 and TRBJ1-1): DVKVTQSSRYLVKRTGEKVFLECVQDMDHENMFWYRQDPGLGLRLIYFSYDVKMKEKGDIPEGYSVSREKKERFSLILESASTNQTSMYLCASRTALNTEAFFGQGTRLTVV.